The TCR beta chain under discussion was sequenced for a study of blood T cell repertoires in COVID-19. Study at large: Acute-phase and convalescent COVID-19 samples originated in the United States, Italy and Spain. Sample material is recorded as cDNA or gDNA derived from T cells, B-cell-depleted T cells, or PBMCs.

Germline V CDR1 and CDR2: KGHSH, LQKENI. This CDR3 comprises 15 residues. The V gene lost 2 bases and the J gene lost 9 bases, with 20 bases spanning the gap. Study processing details: Estimates of nucleated cell counts were drawn from the amplification of reference gene primers. The table came from immunoSEQ multiplex PCR; TCRdb's copy has only in-frame clones and leaves some out. V and J calls and clone size are those listed in that table; D and trimming were worked out from the DNA. There are roughly 240,000 clones in the sample; about 89% occur only once, and under 2% lies in the top ten. Sequences were obtained from peripheral blood. The chain joins TRBV18 to TRBJ2-7; weak D call: TRBD1 (6 bases). The receptor comes from a woman in her sixties or seventies who had recovered from COVID-19. CDR3 DNA sequence: TGTGCCAGCTCACCAGGGGACACTCCCTATAGTGGGCAGTACTTC. Its translation is CASSPGDTPYSGQYF.